This TCR beta chain comes out of a study of cytomegalovirus exposure and HLA in healthy donors. Overall study findings and caveats: Listed as cytomegalovirus-associated were over 150 TCR beta chains. There were reportedly fewer N-insertions in an Asian-associated ancestry cluster than the approximately 600-donor mean, in a later analysis. In a later analysis, a missense DCLRE1C variant was linked to TCR beta V- and J-gene trimming.

Regarding this clone: Antigen unknown.

Healthy bone marrow donors made up the donor group. PCR amplification relied on 60 Vbeta primers (plus 13 Jbeta primers). The table came from immunoSEQ multiplex PCR; TCRdb's copy has only in-frame clones and leaves some out. This table has 100,000 to 150,000 clones, 10% appearing once. Trimming at V came to 5 bases and at J to 8 bases, leaving 9 bases not matched to a gene. The CDR3 is 13 amino acids. The germline V gene has CDR1 SGHNT and CDR2 YYREEE (reference sequence). The rearrangement joins TRBV5-4 to TRBJ1-2, with 7 bases lining up with TRBD1. The source of this sequence is a woman aged 18-29 years in good health and CMV-seropositive. Sequencing used PBMCs. CDR3 bases: TGTGCCAGCAGACGGACAGGAAATCGCGGCTACACCTTC. As protein: CASRRTGNRGYTF.